This TCR beta chain was observed in a study of blood T cells in healthy people across ages. Study as a whole: Capturing about one barcoded beta molecule per two T cells was achieved by template switching. Study-wide results and limits: Estimates drawn from one million T cells were deemed to understate diversity. Naive T cell percentage showed a strong correlation with the diversity of TCR beta.

This clonotype has a handful of counts. Its specificity is not known. This CDR3 is 14 amino acids long. V lost 5 bases and J lost 6, with 13 bases in between. Germline V gene data show CDR1 as SNHLY and CDR2 as FYNNEI. Primed by a sample-barcoded 5' primer and a J-beta primer mix, a second PCR proceeded for roughly 7 to 11 cycles. TCRdb recomputed calls from the 5' RACE reads with MiXCR, one row per CDR3 protein. Seen here are some 860,000 distinct CDR3 sequences, about 56% observed once, and the top ten hold about 26%. This sequence joins TRBV2 and TRBJ1-4; D remains unclear. The sample was blood. The receptor was isolated from a man in his forties in good health. The CDR3 nucleotides are TGTGCCAGCAGTCGGAATGTTGGGGATGAAAAACTGTTTTTT. Amino acid sequence: CASSRNVGDEKLFF.